This TCR beta chain was identified in a study of vaccination effects on CD4 cells after COVID-19. Within the ViraFEST assay, antigen-specific CD4+ T cells underwent expansion with viral peptide pools prior to sequencing. At the end of roughly 9 days of culture, CD4+ T cells were isolated. No vaccinee had earlier SARS-CoV-2 infection, and nucleocapsid antibodies were negative. To note about this clone: The antigen is unknown.

Libraries were prepared by immunoSEQ multiplex PCR; TCRdb keeps only in-frame clonotypes and omits some of them. The sample yields just under 45,000 clones, about 80% seen once. The source was CD4+ T cells from PBMCs cultured with SARS-CoV-2 spike peptides, collected before COVID-19 vaccination. The sequence derives from a human donor who received a COVID-19 vaccine.

The CDR3 nucleotides are TGTGCCAGCAGCCAAGTCATGGCTGAAGCTTTCTTT. Translated, it gives CASSQVMAEAFF. This chain joins TRBV14 and TRBJ1-1; no firm D call. The CDR3 loop spans 12 amino acids. V lost 1 base, J lost 6 bases, and 6 bases lay in between. The V gene's germline CDR1 is SGHDN and CDR2 FVKESK. Complete variable domain (other parts from reference TRBV14 and TRBJ1-1): EAGVTQFPSHSVIEKGQTVTLRCDPISGHDNLYWYRRVMGKEIKFLLHFVKESKQDESGMPNNRFLAERTGGTYSTLKVQPAELEDSGVYFCASSQVMAEAFFGQGTRLTVV.